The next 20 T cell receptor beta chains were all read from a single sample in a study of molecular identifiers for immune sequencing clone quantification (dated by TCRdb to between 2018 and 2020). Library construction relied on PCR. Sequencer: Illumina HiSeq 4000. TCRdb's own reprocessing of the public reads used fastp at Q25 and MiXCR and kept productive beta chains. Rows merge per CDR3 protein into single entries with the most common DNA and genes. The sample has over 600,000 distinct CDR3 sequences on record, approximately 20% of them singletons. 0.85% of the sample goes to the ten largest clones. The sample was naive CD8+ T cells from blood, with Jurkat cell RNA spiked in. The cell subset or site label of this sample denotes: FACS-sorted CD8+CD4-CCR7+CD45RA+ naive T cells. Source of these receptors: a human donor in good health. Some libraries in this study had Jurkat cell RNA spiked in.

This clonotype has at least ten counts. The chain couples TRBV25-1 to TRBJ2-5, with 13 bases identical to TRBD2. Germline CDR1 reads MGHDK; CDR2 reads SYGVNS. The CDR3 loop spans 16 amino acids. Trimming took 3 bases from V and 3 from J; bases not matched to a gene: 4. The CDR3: CASSDTTSGREETQYF. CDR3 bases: TGTGCCAGCAGTGATACCACTAGCGGGAGGGAAGAGACCCAGTACTTC.

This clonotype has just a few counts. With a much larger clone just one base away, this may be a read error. The DNA of the CDR3 is TGCGCCAGCAGCCAAGATGGGGGTTTGTCCTACGAGCAGTACTTC. Residues: CASSQDGGLSYEQYF. V is TRBV4-3 and J is TRBJ2-7; either TRBD1 or TRBD2 may supply D (5 bases each). CDR3 length: 15 residues. CDR1 is LGHNA and CDR2 is YSLEER in the germline V gene. The V end lost 0 bases, the J end lost 1 base, and 10 bases lay between the germline ends.

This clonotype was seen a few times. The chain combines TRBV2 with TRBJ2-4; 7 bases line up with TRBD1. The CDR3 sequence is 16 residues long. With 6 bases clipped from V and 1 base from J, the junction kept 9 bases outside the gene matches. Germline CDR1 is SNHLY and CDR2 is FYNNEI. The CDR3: CASRESGGDAKNIQYF. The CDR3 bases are TGTGCCAGCAGGGAATCAGGGGGTGATGCCAAAAACATTCAGTACTTC.

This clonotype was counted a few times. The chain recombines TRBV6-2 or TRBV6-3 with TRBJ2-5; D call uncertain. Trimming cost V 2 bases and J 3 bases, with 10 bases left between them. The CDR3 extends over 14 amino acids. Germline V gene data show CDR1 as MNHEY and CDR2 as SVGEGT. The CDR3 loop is CASSYMVAKETQYF. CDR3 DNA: TGTGCCAGCAGTTACATGGTAGCCAAAGAGACCCAGTACTTC.

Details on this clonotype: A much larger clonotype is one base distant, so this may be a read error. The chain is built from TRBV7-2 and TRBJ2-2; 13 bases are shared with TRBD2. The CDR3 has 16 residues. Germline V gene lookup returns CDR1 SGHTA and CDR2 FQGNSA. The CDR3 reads CASSLLTSGRTGEPFF. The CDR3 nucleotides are TGTGCCAGCAGCTTGCTGACTAGCGGGAGGACCGGGGAGCCGTTTTTT.

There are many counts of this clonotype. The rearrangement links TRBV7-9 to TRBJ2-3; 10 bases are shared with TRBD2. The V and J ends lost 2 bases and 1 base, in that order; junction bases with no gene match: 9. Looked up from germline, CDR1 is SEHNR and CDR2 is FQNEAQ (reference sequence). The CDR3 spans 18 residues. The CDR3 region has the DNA TGTGCCAGCAGCTTAACCCCTCTGGGGACTAGCGGCACAGATACGCAGTATTTT. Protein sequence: CASSLTPLGTSGTDTQYF. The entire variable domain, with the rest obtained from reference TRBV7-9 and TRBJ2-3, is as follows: DTGVSQNPRHKITKRGQNVTFRCDPISEHNRLYWYRQTLGQGPEFLTYFQNEAQLEKSRLLSDRFSAERPKGSFSTLEIQRTEQGDSAMYLCASSLTPLGTSGTDTQYFGPGTRLTVL.

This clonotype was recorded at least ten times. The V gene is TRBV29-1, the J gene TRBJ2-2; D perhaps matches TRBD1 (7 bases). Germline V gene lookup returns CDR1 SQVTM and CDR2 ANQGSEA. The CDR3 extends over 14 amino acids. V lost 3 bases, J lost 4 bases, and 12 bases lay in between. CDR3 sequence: CSVDGGQITGELFF. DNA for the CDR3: TGCAGCGTTGACGGGGGACAGATCACCGGGGAGCTGTTTTTT.

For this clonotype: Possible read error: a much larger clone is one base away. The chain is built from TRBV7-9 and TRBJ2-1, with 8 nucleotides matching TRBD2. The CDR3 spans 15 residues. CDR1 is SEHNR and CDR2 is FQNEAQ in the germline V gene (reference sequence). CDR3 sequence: CSSSSKAGATPLQFF. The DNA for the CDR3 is TGTTCCAGCAGCTCTAAAGCGGGAGCGACGCCTCTGCAGTTCTTC. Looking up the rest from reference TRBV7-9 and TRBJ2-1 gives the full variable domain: DTGVSQNPRHKITKRGQNVTFRCDPISEHNRLYWYRQTLGQGPEFLTYFQNEAQLEKSRLLSDRFSAERPKGSFSTLEIQRTEQGDSAMYLCSSSSKAGATPLQFFGPGTRLTVL.

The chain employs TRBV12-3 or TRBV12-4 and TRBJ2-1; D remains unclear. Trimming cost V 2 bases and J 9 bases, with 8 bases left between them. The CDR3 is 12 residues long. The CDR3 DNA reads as TGTGCCAGCAGTTTATATCAGGCTGAGCAGTTCTTC. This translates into CASSLYQAEQFF.

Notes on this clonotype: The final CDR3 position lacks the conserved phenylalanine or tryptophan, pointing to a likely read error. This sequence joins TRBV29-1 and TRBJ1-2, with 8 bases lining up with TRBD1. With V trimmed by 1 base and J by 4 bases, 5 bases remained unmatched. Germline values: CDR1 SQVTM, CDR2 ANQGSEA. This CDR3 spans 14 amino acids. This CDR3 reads CSVEAQGASYGYTL. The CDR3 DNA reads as TGCAGCGTTGAAGCCCAGGGGGCGAGCTATGGCTACACCCTC.

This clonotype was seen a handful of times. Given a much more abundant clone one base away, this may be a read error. CDR3 protein: CSVRTSGTNERNIQYF. CDR3 nucleotides: TGCAGCGTCCGGACTAGCGGCACCAATGAGAGAAACATTCAGTACTTC. The chain links TRBV29-1 to TRBJ2-4, with TRBD2 matching over 10 bases. The ends lost 6 bases at V and 6 bases at J; junction bases unmatched: 14. Germline CDR1 and CDR2: SQVTM and ANQGSEA. CDR3 length: 16 residues.

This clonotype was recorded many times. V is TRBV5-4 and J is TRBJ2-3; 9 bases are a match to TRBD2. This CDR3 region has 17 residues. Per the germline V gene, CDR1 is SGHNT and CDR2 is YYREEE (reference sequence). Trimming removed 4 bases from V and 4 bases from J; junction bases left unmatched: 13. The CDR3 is CASSNMMEREVSDTQYF. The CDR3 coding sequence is TGTGCCAGCAGCAACATGATGGAGCGGGAGGTATCAGATACGCAGTATTTT. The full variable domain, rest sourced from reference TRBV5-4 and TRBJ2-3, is ETGVTQSPTHLIKTRGQQVTLRCSSQSGHNTVSWYQQALGQGPQFIFQYYREEENGRGNFPPRFSGLQFPNYSSELNVNALELDDSALYLCASSNMMEREVSDTQYFGPGTRLTVL.

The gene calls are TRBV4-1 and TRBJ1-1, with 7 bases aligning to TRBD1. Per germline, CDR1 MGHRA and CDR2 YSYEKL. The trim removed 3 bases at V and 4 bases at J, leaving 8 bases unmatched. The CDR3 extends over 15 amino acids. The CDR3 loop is CASSQPPPGGTEAFF. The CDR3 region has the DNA TGCGCCAGCAGCCAGCCCCCCCCAGGGGGCACTGAAGCTTTCTTT.

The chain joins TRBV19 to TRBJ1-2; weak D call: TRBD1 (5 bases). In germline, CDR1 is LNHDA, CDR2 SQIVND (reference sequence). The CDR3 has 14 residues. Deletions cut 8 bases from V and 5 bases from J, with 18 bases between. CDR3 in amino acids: CASAGHGGSYGYTF. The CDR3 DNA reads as TGTGCCAGTGCGGGCCACGGGGGATCTTATGGCTACACCTTC.

CDR3 protein: CAIETPEQYF. The CDR3 region has the DNA TGTGCCATCGAGACACCCGAGCAGTACTTC. V gene TRBV10-3 combines with J gene TRBJ2-7, with D uncertain. The CDR3 covers 10 residues. Germline V CDR1 and CDR2: ENHRY, SYGVKD. Trimming removed 8 bases at V and 6 bases at J, with 8 bases between.

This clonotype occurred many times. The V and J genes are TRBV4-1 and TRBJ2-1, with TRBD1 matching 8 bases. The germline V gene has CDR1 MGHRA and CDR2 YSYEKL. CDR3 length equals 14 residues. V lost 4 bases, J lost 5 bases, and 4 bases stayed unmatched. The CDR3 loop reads CASSRDRGDNEQFF. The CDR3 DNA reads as TGCGCCAGCAGCCGCGACAGGGGTGACAATGAGCAGTTCTTC.

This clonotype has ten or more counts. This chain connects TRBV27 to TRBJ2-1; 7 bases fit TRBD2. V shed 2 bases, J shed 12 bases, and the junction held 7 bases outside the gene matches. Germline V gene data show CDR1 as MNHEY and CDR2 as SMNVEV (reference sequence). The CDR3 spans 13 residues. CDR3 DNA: TGTGCCAGCAGTTTAGGAAGCGGGGCGGGGCAGTTCTTC. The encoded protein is CASSLGSGAGQFF.

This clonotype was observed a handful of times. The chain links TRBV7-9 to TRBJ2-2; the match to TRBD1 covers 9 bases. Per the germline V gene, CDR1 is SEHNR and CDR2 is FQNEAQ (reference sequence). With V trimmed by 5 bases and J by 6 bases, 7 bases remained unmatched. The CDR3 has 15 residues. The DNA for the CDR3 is TGTGCCAGCAGCAAGTTACAGGGGGCCGCCGGGGAGCTGTTTTTT. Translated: CASSKLQGAAGELFF.

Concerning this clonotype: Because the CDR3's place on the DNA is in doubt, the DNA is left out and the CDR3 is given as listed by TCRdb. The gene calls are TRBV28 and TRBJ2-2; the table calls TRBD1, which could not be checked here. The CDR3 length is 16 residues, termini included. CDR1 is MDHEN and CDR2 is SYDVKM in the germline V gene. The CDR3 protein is CASSRWGARTPGSCFF.

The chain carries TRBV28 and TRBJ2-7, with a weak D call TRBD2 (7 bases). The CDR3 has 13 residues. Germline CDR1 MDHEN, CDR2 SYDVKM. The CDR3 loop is CAGRGGASYEQYF. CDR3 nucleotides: TGTGCGGGAAGGGGGGGGGCGTCCTACGAGCAGTACTTC.